These 25 T cell receptor beta chains share one sample of origin, sequenced in a study of T cells in Graves' hyperthyroidism and ophthalmopathy. It was RNA transcripts that yielded the amplified TCR beta CDR3 regions. An initial round of RT-PCR targeting the TCR CDR3 relied on the HTBI primer set. From the multiplex PCR reads, TCRdb called clonotypes with MiXCR, one entry per CDR3 protein. The sample shows about half a million distinct CDR3 sequences, around 22% of them seen only once. The sample was blood. All receptors derive from a woman younger than 45 with Graves' ophthalmopathy.

Note on this clonotype: The junction departs from germline at one end; a sequencing error may be responsible. The gene calls are TRBV19 and TRBJ1-2; 7 bases map to TRBD1. The CDR3 totals 15 residues. The germline V gene has CDR1 LNHDA and CDR2 SQIVND (reference sequence). The CDR3 sequence: CASSGGGTVHEKCLF. CDR3 DNA: TGTGCCAGTAGTGGTGGAGGGACAGTCCATGAGAAGTGCCTATTC.

The CDR3 sequence: CASGRATTGKDTGELFF. The CDR3 coding sequence is TGTGCCAGCGGACGGGCGACGACAGGGAAAGACACCGGGGAGCTGTTTTTT. The chain combines TRBV6-1 with TRBJ2-2; 7 positions agree with TRBD1. CDR3 length equals 17 residues. Germline assignment: CDR1 MNHNS and CDR2 SASEGT. Trimming removed 8 bases from V and 3 bases from J; junction bases left unmatched: 15.

The chain joins TRBV30 to TRBJ2-7; TRBD1 agrees at 11 bases. V was pared by 1 base and J by 3 bases, with 11 bases of the junction left unmatched. The CDR3 covers 17 residues. Per germline, CDR1 GTSNPN and CDR2 SVGIG (reference sequence). The CDR3 reads CAWSDQPRGTGGYEQYF. The CDR3 region has the DNA TGTGCCTGGAGTGATCAGCCAAGAGGGACAGGGGGCTACGAGCAGTACTTC. Full variable domain (outside the CDR3, taken from reference TRBV30 and TRBJ2-7): SQTIHQWPATLVQPVGSPLSLECTVEGTSNPNLYWYRQAAGRGLQLLFYSVGIGQISSEVPQNLSASRPQDRQFILSSKKLLLSDSGFYLCAWSDQPRGTGGYEQYFGPGTRLTVT.

This clonotype has at least ten counts. This chain joins TRBV10-2 and TRBJ2-5; possibly TRBD1 for D (5 bases). The CDR3 is made up of 15 amino acids. CDR1 is WSHSY, CDR2 SAAADI, per germline. The germline V and J ends were trimmed by 2 bases and 5 bases, with 15 bases remaining between them. The DNA of the CDR3 is TGCGCCAGCAGTGAGGGGGCAGGCCTCCAGGAGACCCAGTACTTC. Encoded protein: CASSEGAGLQETQYF.

The chain is built from TRBV29-1 and TRBJ2-5; unclear D gene. CDR3 length: 13 residues. CDR1 and CDR2 from the germline V gene are SQVTM and ANQGSEA. Trimming took 2 bases from V and 5 from J, leaving 12 bases between them. The CDR3 is CSVEKFEQETQYF. CDR3 in DNA: TGCAGCGTTGAAAAGTTTGAACAGGAGACCCAGTACTTC.

The sample holds many counts of this clonotype. The chain joins TRBV6-1 to TRBJ2-2, with D possibly TRBD2 on 6 matching bases. The CDR3 length is 14 residues. Germline V gene lookup returns CDR1 MNHNS and CDR2 SASEGT. V lost 8 bases to trimming and J lost 2 bases, with 12 bases between them. DNA for the CDR3: TGTGCCAGCGGGAGGACGTTCAACACCGGGGAGCTGTTTTTT. Its translation is CASGRTFNTGELFF.

This chain joins TRBV12-3 or TRBV12-4 and TRBJ2-5, with 15 bases aligning to TRBD2. The junction had 22 bases not matched to a gene; V was cut back by 6 bases and J by 5 bases. The CDR3 extends over 21 amino acids. The CDR3 DNA sequence: TGTGCCAGCAGCTTTACCCTCGGACTAGCGGGGGGGCCGCGGAAGGAGGAGACCCAGTACTTC. It yields the protein CASSFTLGLAGGPRKEETQYF.

In this sample, this clonotype turned up many times. The chain combines TRBV24-1 with TRBJ1-1; no firm D call. The germline V gene encodes CDR1 KGHDR and CDR2 SFDVKD. V lost 4 bases, J lost 3 bases, and 8 bases lay in between. The CDR3 contains 13 residues. The CDR3 sequence is CATSDNRYTEAFF. As DNA, the CDR3 is TGTGCCACCAGTGACAACCGGTACACTGAAGCTTTCTTT.

The CDR3 spells CASSVLGPGARGEAFF. The CDR3 nucleotides read TGTGCCAGCAGTGTTCTAGGGCCAGGGGCCAGGGGTGAAGCTTTCTTT. The chain carries TRBV12-3 or TRBV12-4 and TRBJ1-1; D is possibly TRBD1 (6 bases). This CDR3 is built from 16 residues. The V end was cut by 5 bases, the J end by 7 bases, with 23 bases between.

This clonotype appeared a single time. The chain has TRBV9 and TRBJ1-2, with a possible D match to TRBD1 (5 bases). With 0 bases removed from V and 4 bases from J, the gap between germline ends came to 10 bases. Germline V lookup: CDR1 SGDLS, CDR2 YYNGEE. The CDR3 totals 14 residues. In DNA, the CDR3 is TGTGCCAGCAGCGTAGATCGGGGCTCCTATGGCTACACCTTC. Its protein is CASSVDRGSYGYTF.

This clonotype was seen at least ten times. CDR3 sequence: CASSFSGIYEQYF. DNA of the CDR3: TGTGCCAGCAGCTTTTCTGGAATCTACGAGCAGTACTTC. The chain couples TRBV11-2 to TRBJ2-7; D gene ambiguous. Per germline, CDR1 SGHAT and CDR2 FQNNGV. Trimming stripped 3 bases from V and 3 bases from J, with 9 bases between. The CDR3 extends over 13 amino acids.

This clonotype was counted once. CDR3: CASSGLPVFF. CDR3 DNA: TGTGCCAGCAGTGGACTGCCGGTGTTTTTT. The chain recombines TRBV6-1 with TRBJ2-2; no clear D. Trimming stripped 4 bases from V and 15 bases from J, with 9 bases between. The CDR3 consists of 10 residues. In germline, CDR1 is MNHNS, CDR2 SASEGT.

This clonotype has only a few counts. Being one base from a much bigger clone, this may be a read error. This chain joins TRBV3-1 and TRBJ2-7, with TRBD1 as a possible D gene (6 bases). Germline V gene data show CDR1 as LGHDT and CDR2 as YNNKEL (reference sequence). The CDR3 totals 13 residues. Trimming shortened V by 4 bases and J by 3 bases, and 10 bases separated the two germline ends. The chain's CDR3 is CASSPNRVYEQYF. CDR3 nucleotides: TGTGCCAGCAGCCCGAACAGGGTCTACGAGCAGTACTTC.

This clonotype was observed at least ten times. The rearrangement joins TRBV27 to TRBJ2-5; weak D call: TRBD1 (6 bases). Germline CDR1 is MNHEY and CDR2 is SMNVEV (reference sequence). The CDR3 consists of 15 residues. V lost 4 bases and J 5 bases, leaving 17 bases between the germline ends. The CDR3 loop reads CASSYSATGMETQYF. CDR3 in DNA: TGTGCCAGCAGTTACTCGGCTACAGGGATGGAGACCCAGTACTTC.

In DNA form, the CDR3 reads TGCAGTGCTAGTCGGCGGGAGGGGTCCGGGGAGCTGTTTTTT. This sequence encodes CSASRREGSGELFF. The genes are TRBV20-1 and TRBJ2-2; 9 nucleotides agree with TRBD2. The germline CDR1 and CDR2 sequences are DFQATT and SNEGSKA (reference sequence). The CDR3 is 14 amino acids. V lost 3 bases, J lost 6 bases, and 5 bases stayed unmatched.

This clonotype has a count of ten or more. The chain employs TRBV5-1 and TRBJ2-2, with 9 bases fitting TRBD2. Germline loops: CDR1 SGHRS, CDR2 YFSETQ. Trimming cost V 2 bases and J 3 bases; bases outside gene matches: 5. The CDR3 consists of 16 residues. CDR3 protein: CASSFPSGEDTGELFF. The CDR3 nucleotides are TGCGCCAGCAGCTTCCCTAGCGGGGAGGACACCGGGGAGCTGTTTTTT. The entire variable domain, with the rest obtained from reference TRBV5-1 and TRBJ2-2, is as follows: KAGVTQTPRYLIKTRGQQVTLSCSPISGHRSVSWYQQTPGQGLQFLFEYFSETQRNKGNFPGRFSGRQFSNSRSEMNVSTLELGDSALYLCASSFPSGEDTGELFFGEGSRLTVL.

The table lists this clonotype with many counts. The J gene is TRBJ2-5, the V gene TRBV25-1, with D tentatively TRBD1 or TRBD2 (5 bases each). V gave up 1 base and J gave up 4 bases, with 13 bases separating them. CDR1 and CDR2 (germline): MGHDK, SYGVNS. This CDR3 spans 15 amino acids. The CDR3 here is CASSESPGPGETQYF. The CDR3 nucleotides read TGTGCCAGCAGTGAATCCCCGGGACCCGGAGAGACCCAGTACTTC.

This clonotype was detected many times. The chain uses TRBV20-1 and TRBJ2-7, with 8 bases fitting TRBD1. Germline-derived CDR1 and CDR2 are DFQATT and SNEGSKA (reference sequence). This CDR3 spans 15 amino acids. V gave up 1 base and J gave up 7 bases; unmatched junction bases: 12. CDR3 sequence: CSARVSPGQAMEQYF. The CDR3 DNA reads TGCAGTGCTAGAGTTAGTCCGGGACAGGCTATGGAGCAGTACTTC.

Ten or more counts support this clonotype. The genes are TRBV7-9 and TRBJ1-1, with D possibly matching TRBD1 (6 bases). Trimming took off 4 bases at V and 5 bases at J, with 14 bases between the two ends. The germline gives CDR1 SEHNR, CDR2 FQNEAQ (reference sequence). The CDR3 contains 14 residues. The CDR3 loop is CASSSQGSSTEAFF. For the CDR3, the DNA is TGTGCCAGCAGCTCACAGGGTAGCTCGACTGAAGCTTTCTTT.

In this sample, this clonotype turned up many times. The chain uses TRBV12-3 or TRBV12-4 and TRBJ1-2; weak D call: TRBD1 (5 bases). This CDR3 contains 13 residues. V was shortened by 1 base and J by 7 bases, with 10 bases between the two germline ends. The CDR3 here is CASSLEYRSGYTF. The CDR3, as DNA: TGTGCCAGCAGTTTAGAGTACAGGTCTGGCTACACCTTC.

CDR3 sequence reads: CASSFTSGISYEQYF. Written as DNA, the CDR3 is TGTGCCAGCAGTTTTACTAGCGGGATCTCCTACGAGCAGTACTTC. This chain joins TRBV12-3 or TRBV12-4 and TRBJ2-7; TRBD2 agrees at 10 bases. V was pared by 3 bases and J by 0 bases, with 2 bases of the junction left unmatched. The CDR3 length is 15 residues.

In regard to this clonotype: One end of the junction varies from germline; a read error may be responsible. J is TRBJ1-1 and V is TRBV11-2; 9 bases align to TRBD1. The germline CDR1 and CDR2 sequences are SGHAT and FQNNGV. The CDR3 has 16 residues. CDR3 amino acids: CASSLSPQGAGTEAFF. CDR3 nucleotide sequence: TGTGCCAGCAGCTTATCACCACAGGGGGCAGGCACTGAAGCCTTCTTT.

The table lists this clonotype with many counts. The rearrangement links TRBV6-2 or TRBV6-3 to TRBJ2-7; D is undetermined. The CDR3 has 13 amino acids. CDR1 MNHEY and CDR2 SVGEGT come from the germline V gene. The V end lost 2 bases, the J end lost 0 bases, and 5 bases lay between the germline ends. Here the CDR3 reads CASSYEVSYEQYF. CDR3 DNA sequence: TGTGCCAGCAGTTACGAAGTCTCCTACGAGCAGTACTTC.

This clonotype showed up just once. The V gene is TRBV20-1, the J gene TRBJ1-2; D unclear. Trimming removed 7 bases from V and 8 bases from J, with 8 bases in between. Germline V gene lookup returns CDR1 DFQATT and CDR2 SNEGSKA (reference sequence). CDR3 size: 9 residues. The CDR3 spells CSEAEGYTF. Here the CDR3 DNA reads TGCAGTGAGGCGGAGGGCTACACCTTC.

V gene TRBV3-1 combines with J gene TRBJ2-7; D is perhaps TRBD2 (5 bases). Germline values: CDR1 LGHDT, CDR2 YNNKEL (reference sequence). The CDR3 length is 14 residues. Trimming removed 8 bases from V and 1 base from J, with 15 bases in between. CDR3 protein: CASPRLTLSYEQYF. The CDR3 region has the DNA TGTGCCAGCCCCCGACTAACACTTTCCTACGAGCAGTACTTC.